This is a list of T cell receptor beta chains from one sample in a study of T cell responses to AZD1222 COVID-19 vaccine. Clones were sequenced by immunoSEQ multiplex PCR, and TCRdb holds only the in-frame ones, with some missing. This sample has approximately 77,000 clones; approximately 92% occur once, and the top ten carry 4.7%. The sample here was peripheral blood, taken 28 days after the second AZD1222 dose. All receptors derive from an adult who received the AZD1222 COVID-19 vaccine. The CDR3 runs from the conserved cysteine through the conserved F or W. A D gene is named only where the DNA matches it firmly. Size is stated for part of the rows, as once, few or many counts, or as a class when the clone is expanded.

v_gene: TRBV19
abundance: few
d_gene: TRBD2
j_gene: TRBJ2-1
CDR3aa: CASSHVLAGGNNEQFF
CDR3nt: TGTGCCAGTAGCCATGTTCTAGCGGGAGGGAACAATGAGCAGTTCTTC

v_gene: TRBV5-4
abundance: -
d_gene: TRBD2
j_gene: TRBJ2-3
CDR3aa: CASSSGTSGHTDTQYF
CDR3nt: TGTGCCAGCAGCTCCGGGACTAGCGGGCACACAGATACGCAGTATTTT

v_gene: TRBV4-3
abundance: -
d_gene: -
j_gene: TRBJ1-6
CDR3aa: CASSQEIGNSPLHF
CDR3nt: TGCGCCAGCAGCCAAGAAATTGGCAATTCACCCCTCCACTTT

v_gene: TRBV28
abundance: -
d_gene: -
j_gene: TRBJ2-1
CDR3aa: CASRQNNEQFF
CDR3nt: TGTGCCAGCAGACAAAACAATGAGCAGTTCTTC

v_gene: TRBV6-6
abundance: once
d_gene: -
j_gene: TRBJ1-1
CDR3aa: CASASVNTEAFF
CDR3nt: TGTGCCAGCGCCTCAGTTAACACTGAAGCTTTCTTT

v_gene: TRBV6-5
abundance: -
d_gene: -
j_gene: TRBJ2-2
CDR3aa: CASRVERVGELFF
CDR3nt: TGTGCTAGTAGGGTCGAAAGGGTCGGGGAGCTGTTTTTT

v_gene: TRBV3-1/TRBV3-2
abundance: -
d_gene: TRBD1
j_gene: TRBJ1-2
CDR3aa: CASSQGPGQTLGGYGYTF
CDR3nt: TGTGCCAGCAGCCAAGGACCGGGACAGACTTTAGGGGGCTATGGCTACACCTTC

v_gene: TRBV5-4
abundance: -
d_gene: -
j_gene: TRBJ2-2
CDR3aa: CASRSAANTGELFF
CDR3nt: TGTGCCAGCAGGAGCGCAGCGAACACCGGGGAGCTGTTTTTT

v_gene: TRBV5-1
abundance: -
d_gene: -
j_gene: TRBJ2-3
CDR3aa: CASSLGDGWDTQYF
CDR3nt: TGCGCCAGCAGCTTGGGAGATGGGTGGGATACGCAGTATTTT

v_gene: TRBV10-3
abundance: -
d_gene: TRBD1
j_gene: TRBJ1-2
CDR3aa: CAISEKDRDDGYTF
CDR3nt: TGTGCCATCAGTGAAAAGGACAGGGACGATGGCTACACCTTC

v_gene: TRBV30
abundance: once
d_gene: TRBD1
j_gene: TRBJ1-6
CDR3aa: CAWSADREGNSPLHF
CDR3nt: TGTGCCTGGTCGGCCGACAGGGAGGGTAATTCACCCCTCCACTTT

v_gene: TRBV7-2
abundance: -
d_gene: -
j_gene: TRBJ1-6
CDR3aa: CASSLDSGGMRSPLHF
CDR3nt: TGTGCCAGCAGCTTAGATAGTGGGGGGATGAGATCACCCCTCCACTTT

v_gene: TRBV18
abundance: -
d_gene: TRBD1
j_gene: TRBJ2-1
CDR3aa: CASFTLVQGAMSYNEQFF
CDR3nt: TGTGCCAGCTTCACCCTGGTCCAGGGGGCTATGTCCTACAATGAGCAGTTCTTC

v_gene: TRBV27
abundance: -
d_gene: -
j_gene: TRBJ2-2
CDR3aa: CASTRTTYTGELFF
CDR3nt: TGTGCCAGTACCCGGACTACATACACCGGGGAGCTGTTTTTT

v_gene: TRBV6-5
abundance: -
d_gene: TRBD1
j_gene: TRBJ1-5
CDR3aa: CASSYSLQGDQPQHF
CDR3nt: TGTGCCAGCAGTTACTCGCTCCAGGGGGACCAGCCCCAGCATTTT

v_gene: TRBV7-3
abundance: once
d_gene: TRBD2
j_gene: TRBJ2-5
CDR3aa: CASSPAAGVGGTQYF
CDR3nt: TGTGCCAGCAGCCCAGCAGCGGGAGTAGGAGGGACCCAGTACTTC

v_gene: TRBV29-1
abundance: -
d_gene: -
j_gene: TRBJ2-1
CDR3aa: CSVQEREIGEQFF
CDR3nt: TGCAGCGTCCAGGAAAGGGAAATCGGAGAGCAGTTCTTC

v_gene: TRBV3-1/TRBV3-2
abundance: -
d_gene: -
j_gene: TRBJ2-2
CDR3aa: CASSPRTLRNTGELFF
CDR3nt: TGTGCCAGCAGCCCTCGGACTCTCAGGAACACCGGGGAGCTGTTTTTT

v_gene: TRBV27
abundance: -
d_gene: -
j_gene: TRBJ2-5
CDR3aa: CASSPYRTGADGGTQYF
CDR3nt: TGTGCCAGCAGTCCCTACCGGACCGGGGCCGACGGGGGGACCCAGTACTTC

v_gene: TRBV19
abundance: -
d_gene: -
j_gene: TRBJ2-1
CDR3aa: CASSTRRTTVNEQFF
CDR3nt: TGTGCCAGTAGTACCCGGCGGACTACCGTCAATGAGCAGTTCTTC

v_gene: TRBV5-6
abundance: -
d_gene: TRBD1
j_gene: TRBJ1-2
CDR3aa: CASSLDMGQGFGYTF
CDR3nt: TGTGCCAGCAGCTTGGATATGGGACAGGGCTTCGGCTACACCTTC

v_gene: TRBV30
abundance: few
d_gene: -
j_gene: TRBJ1-6
CDR3aa: CAWTPGHLSNSPLHF
CDR3nt: TGTGCCTGGACCCCAGGGCATCTCTCTAATTCACCCCTCCACTTT

v_gene: TRBV6-5
abundance: -
d_gene: -
j_gene: TRBJ1-1
CDR3aa: CASSFGGTEAFF
CDR3nt: TGTGCCAGCAGTTTCGGGGGCACTGAAGCTTTCTTT

v_gene: TRBV11-2
abundance: -
d_gene: -
j_gene: TRBJ2-3
CDR3aa: CASSSGTRTDTQYF
CDR3nt: TGTGCCAGCAGCTCCGGGACCCGCACAGATACGCAGTATTTT

v_gene: TRBV27
abundance: -
d_gene: -
j_gene: TRBJ2-2
CDR3aa: CASSFEWANTGELFF
CDR3nt: TGTGCCAGCAGTTTTGAGTGGGCGAACACCGGGGAGCTGTTTTTT

v_gene: TRBV9
abundance: -
d_gene: -
j_gene: TRBJ2-7
CDR3aa: CASSVEDSRWEEQYF
CDR3nt: TGTGCCAGCAGCGTAGAGGACTCGAGGTGGGAGGAGCAGTACTTC

v_gene: TRBV5-6
abundance: -
d_gene: TRBD1
j_gene: TRBJ1-2
CDR3aa: CASSLLPGQGTGYTF
CDR3nt: TGTGCCAGCAGCTTGCTTCCGGGACAGGGGACCGGCTACACCTTC

v_gene: TRBV30
abundance: once
d_gene: -
j_gene: TRBJ2-3
CDR3aa: CAWSGGISTDTQYF
CDR3nt: TGTGCCTGGTCCGGCGGGATTAGCACAGATACGCAGTATTTT

v_gene: TRBV24-1
abundance: -
d_gene: -
j_gene: TRBJ2-1
CDR3aa: CATSDPVRDEQFF
CDR3nt: TGTGCCACCAGTGACCCGGTCAGGGATGAGCAGTTCTTC